This T cell receptor (beta chain) emerged from a study of glioma-infiltrating T cells after dendritic cell vaccination. Clones were sequenced by immunoSEQ multiplex PCR, and TCRdb holds only the in-frame ones, with some missing. The table records about 65,000 clones, around nine tenths of them present only once. Trimming stripped 5 bases from V and 13 bases from J, with 20 bases between. The CDR3 sequence is 13 residues long. CDR1 MNHEY and CDR2 SVGAGI come from the germline V gene. The sample's time point: after dendritic cell vaccination, including at tumor progression/relapse. The J gene is TRBJ1-1, the V gene TRBV6-5; D ambiguous. This clonotype was obtained from a human donor with glioblastoma. The input for sequencing was blood, taken after dendritic cell vaccination. In DNA, the CDR3 is TGTGCCAGCAGTGCGTCAGGTGATTCTCGTGGTTTCTTT. Protein sequence: CASSASGDSRGFF.